This entry concerns a single T cell receptor beta chain. The sample comes from a study of blood T cell repertoires in COVID-19. Study overall: Sample material is recorded as cDNA or gDNA derived from T cells, B-cell-depleted T cells, or PBMCs.

Original processing methods: How many nucleated cells were present was estimated from reference gene primer amplification. The data were produced by immunoSEQ multiplex PCR, yet TCRdb's version contains in-frame clones alone and is incomplete. V and J calls and clone size follow that table, whereas D and trimming were derived from the DNA. The profile shows 150,000 or so clones, more than 75% of them singletons. Per germline, CDR1 SGHRS and CDR2 YFSETQ. This CDR3 contains 15 residues. V gave up 4 bases and J gave up 2 bases; unmatched junction bases: 3. The chain combines TRBV5-1 with TRBJ2-5, with TRBD2 matching over 12 bases. This receptor was identified in a woman aged 25 to 45 with acute COVID-19. Sequencing was carried out using PBMCs or T cells enriched from blood (not recorded which). CDR3 coding DNA: TGCGCCAGCAGCCAACTAGCGGGAGGACAAGAGACCCAGTACTTC. This encodes CASSQLAGGQETQYF.